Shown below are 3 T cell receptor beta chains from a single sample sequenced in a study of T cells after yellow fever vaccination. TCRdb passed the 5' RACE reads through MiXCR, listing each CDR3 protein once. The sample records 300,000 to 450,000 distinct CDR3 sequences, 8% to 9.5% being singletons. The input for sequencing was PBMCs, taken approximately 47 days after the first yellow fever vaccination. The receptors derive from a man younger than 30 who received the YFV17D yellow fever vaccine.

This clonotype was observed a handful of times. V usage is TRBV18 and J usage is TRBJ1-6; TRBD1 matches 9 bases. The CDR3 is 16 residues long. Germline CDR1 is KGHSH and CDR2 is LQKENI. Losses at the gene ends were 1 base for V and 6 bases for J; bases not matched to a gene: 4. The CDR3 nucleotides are TGTGCCAGCTCACCACTTCGACAGGGGGTTAATTCACCCCTCCACTTT. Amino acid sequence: CASSPLRQGVNSPLHF.

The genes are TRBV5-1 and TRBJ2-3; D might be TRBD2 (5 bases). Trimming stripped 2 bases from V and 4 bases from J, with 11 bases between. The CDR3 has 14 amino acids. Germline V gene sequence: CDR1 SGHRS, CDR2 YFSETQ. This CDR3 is CASSLGSGADTQYF. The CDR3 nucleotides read TGCGCCAGCAGCTTAGGCAGCGGCGCAGATACGCAGTATTTT.

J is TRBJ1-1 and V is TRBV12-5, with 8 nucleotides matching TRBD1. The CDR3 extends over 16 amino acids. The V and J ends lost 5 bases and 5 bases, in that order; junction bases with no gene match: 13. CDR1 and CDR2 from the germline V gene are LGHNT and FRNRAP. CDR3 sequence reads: CASGRPQGALGTEAFF. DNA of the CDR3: TGTGCTAGTGGTCGACCCCAGGGGGCCCTGGGGACTGAAGCTTTCTTT.